The 32 T cell receptor beta chains in this list originate from one sample, sequenced in a study of control samples from healthy donors and cancer patients. Measured with immunoSEQ multiplex PCR; TCRdb has only the in-frame clones, and not every one. The data contain around 150,000 clones, roughly nine tenths of them singletons. The specimen sequenced was blood. Every receptor here comes from a man aged 25 to 45 in good health.

V and J are TRBV19 and TRBJ2-1; maybe TRBD2 (7 bases). V was pared by 3 bases and J by 4 bases, with 13 bases between. There are 15 residues in the CDR3. Germline-derived CDR1 and CDR2 are LNHDA and SQIVND (reference sequence). DNA for the CDR3: TGTGCCAGTAGTATTGGTGGGGGGGCTTACAATGAGCAGTTCTTC. Its translation is CASSIGGGAYNEQFF.

This rearrangement joins TRBV24-1 to TRBJ2-7, with a weak D call TRBD1 (6 bases). Trimming took off 1 base at V and 3 bases at J, with 15 bases between the two ends. The CDR3 is 16 residues long. Germline V gene sequence: CDR1 KGHDR, CDR2 SFDVKD. CDR3: CATSDLGRDTLYEQYF. DNA of the CDR3: TGTGCCACCAGTGATTTAGGCCGGGACACTCTCTACGAGCAGTACTTC.

V gene TRBV6-4 combines with J gene TRBJ2-3, with no clear D. CDR3 size: 16 residues. Trimming shortened V by 6 bases and J by 3 bases, and 19 bases separated the two germline ends. Germline values: CDR1 MRHNA, CDR2 SNTAGT. The DNA of the CDR3 is TGTGCCAGCAGCTCCTGTTCGGTTTGCATGACAGATACGCAGTATTTT. This sequence encodes CASSSCSVCMTDTQYF.

The V gene is TRBV5-6, the J gene TRBJ2-2; D is possibly TRBD1 (5 bases). Germline lookup yields CDR1 SGHDT and CDR2 YYEEEE. V lost 1 base and J lost 0, with 10 bases in between. CDR3 size: 16 residues. This chain's CDR3 is CASSLKQGTNTGELFF. Here the CDR3 DNA reads TGTGCCAGCAGCTTGAAGCAGGGCACGAACACCGGGGAGCTGTTTTTT.

The chain links TRBV3-1 (or the pseudogene TRBV3-2) to TRBJ2-7; TRBD1 matches 7 bases. CDR3 length: 14 residues. Germline-derived CDR1 and CDR2 are LGHDT and YNNKEL (reference sequence). Trimming cost V 4 bases and J 7 bases; bases outside gene matches: 10. The CDR3 is CASSPYQDRREQYF. Here the CDR3 DNA reads TGTGCCAGCAGCCCCTATCAGGACAGGCGTGAGCAGTACTTC.

The chain joins TRBV24-1 to TRBJ2-3, with TRBD1 matching 8 bases. This CDR3 comprises 17 residues. Germline-derived CDR1 and CDR2 are KGHDR and SFDVKD. The J segment lost 3 bases and the V segment lost 4 bases, leaving 11 bases of the junction unmatched. The CDR3 reads CATSDTQMTGVTDTQYF. CDR3 DNA sequence: TGTGCCACCAGTGACACCCAAATGACAGGGGTGACAGATACGCAGTATTTT.

The chain has TRBV10-3 and TRBJ2-1, with unresolved D. V lost 0 bases and J 2 bases, leaving 8 bases between the germline ends. Germline V gives CDR1 ENHRY, CDR2 SYGVKD. The CDR3 covers 15 residues. CDR3 coding DNA: TGTGCCATCAGTGAGTCTGGCGGACCCTACAATGAGCAGTTCTTC. This translates into CAISESGGPYNEQFF.

The rearrangement uses TRBV7-2 and TRBJ2-7; D is ambiguous. The CDR3 extends over 14 amino acids. Trimming stripped 1 base from V and 3 bases from J, with 10 bases between. Germline V gene sequence: CDR1 SGHTA, CDR2 FQGNSA. In nucleotides, the CDR3 is TGTGCCAGCAGCTTAGTGTCAAGCAACTACGAGCAGTACTTC. Translating it yields CASSLVSSNYEQYF.

This clone showed up just a few times. This chain uses TRBV7-8 with TRBJ1-5; 7 bases map to TRBD1. The CDR3 sequence is 14 residues long. Trimming at V came to 4 bases and at J to 6 bases, leaving 6 bases not matched to a gene. Per germline, CDR1 SGHVS and CDR2 FQNEAQ. The DNA of the CDR3 is TGTGCCAGCAGCTACAGGGGCGTGGGTCAGCCCCAGCATTTT. Amino acid sequence: CASSYRGVGQPQHF.

The V and J genes are TRBV9 and TRBJ2-5, with a tentative D call TRBD2 (6 bases). Germline V gene lookup returns CDR1 SGDLS and CDR2 YYNGEE. Trimming shortened V by 2 bases and J by 0 bases, and 11 bases separated the two germline ends. The CDR3 is 15 residues long. The CDR3 DNA is TGTGCCAGCAGCGTCGGAGGGGCCAACCAAGAGACCCAGTACTTC. Translating gives CASSVGGANQETQYF.

This chain links TRBV7-2 with TRBJ1-2, with a tentative D call TRBD1 (6 bases). The germline V and J ends were trimmed by 1 base and 6 bases, with 12 bases remaining between them. Germline CDR1 SGHTA, CDR2 FQGNSA. CDR3 length equals 14 residues. CDR3 in amino acids: CASSLERRGNGYTF. The CDR3 DNA is TGTGCCAGCAGCTTAGAACGCAGGGGCAATGGCTACACCTTC.

The CDR3 loop reads CASSLPTTSGSISGANVLTF. The CDR3 DNA follows: TGTGCCAGCAGTTTACCTACGACTAGCGGGAGTATTTCTGGGGCCAACGTCCTGACTTTC. The chain combines TRBV27 with TRBJ2-6; 12 bases line up with TRBD2. V lost 2 bases to trimming and J lost 1 base; unmatched junction nucleotides: 9. CDR3 length equals 20 residues. Germline CDR1 reads MNHEY; CDR2 reads SMNVEV (reference sequence).

The CDR3: CASSAKQEINEQFF. Here the CDR3 DNA reads TGTGCCAGCAGTGCTAAACAGGAGATCAATGAGCAGTTCTTC. This sequence joins TRBV2 and TRBJ2-1; D might be TRBD1 (5 bases). V was clipped by 4 bases and J by 6 bases, with 13 bases between them. Germline assignment: CDR1 SNHLY and CDR2 FYNNEI. This CDR3 region has 14 residues.

The V and J genes are TRBV6-5 and TRBJ1-6; perhaps TRBD1 as D (5 bases). V lost 7 bases and J lost 4, with 14 bases in between. This CDR3 is built from 15 residues. CDR1 is MNHEY and CDR2 is SVGAGI in the germline V gene. The CDR3: CASIEGELYNSPLHF. Written as DNA, the CDR3 is TGTGCCAGCATCGAAGGGGAATTATATAATTCACCCCTCCACTTT.

The rearrangement uses TRBV5-1 and TRBJ2-7; tentative D call: TRBD2 (5 bases). The germline V gene has CDR1 SGHRS and CDR2 YFSETQ. The CDR3 extends over 13 amino acids. Trimming took off 1 base at V and 5 bases at J, with 10 bases between the two ends. The CDR3 region is CASSLRGSHEQYF. CDR3 coding DNA: TGCGCCAGCAGCTTGCGGGGTTCCCACGAGCAGTACTTC.

The chain combines TRBV3-1 (or the pseudogene TRBV3-2) with TRBJ2-2; D remains unclear. This CDR3 spans 13 amino acids. Germline lookup yields CDR1 LGHDT and CDR2 YNNKEL (reference sequence). The V end was cut by 2 bases, the J end by 4 bases, with 5 bases between. CDR3 in amino acids: CASSQIVTGELFF. Here the CDR3 DNA reads TGTGCCAGCAGCCAAATCGTCACCGGGGAGCTGTTTTTT.

This rearrangement joins TRBV24-1 to TRBJ2-7, with 8 bases lining up with TRBD1. CDR1 KGHDR and CDR2 SFDVKD come from the germline V gene. This CDR3 is 15 amino acids long. The ends lost 2 bases at V and 3 bases at J; junction bases unmatched: 5. The CDR3 is CATSDSGTGIYEQYF. In nucleotides, the CDR3 is TGTGCCACCAGTGATTCCGGGACAGGAATCTACGAGCAGTACTTC.

This chain uses TRBV2 with TRBJ1-4; the D is unclear. This CDR3 is 14 amino acids long. Germline CDR1 is SNHLY and CDR2 is FYNNEI. The V end was cut by 4 bases, the J end by 3 bases, with 9 bases between. CDR3 nucleotides: TGTGCCAGCAGTGTCAACGGCGCTAATGAAAAACTGTTTTTT. Encoded protein: CASSVNGANEKLFF. Looking up the rest from reference TRBV2 and TRBJ1-4 gives the full variable domain: EPEVTQTPSHQVTQMGQEVILRCVPISNHLYFYWYRQILGQKVEFLVSFYNNEISEKSEIFDDQFSVERPDGSNFTLKIRSTKLEDSAMYFCASSVNGANEKLFFGSGTQLSVL.

This clone was counted between two and nine times. J is TRBJ2-1 and V is TRBV7-8; D remains ambiguous. Between the trimmed V and J ends, which lost 1 base and 0 bases, there was a span of 7 bases. CDR3 length equals 15 residues. Germline values: CDR1 SGHVS, CDR2 FQNEAQ. This CDR3 is CASSLVSTSYNEQFF. The CDR3 DNA sequence: TGTGCCAGCAGCTTAGTATCCACCTCCTACAATGAGCAGTTCTTC.

V is TRBV7-6 and J is TRBJ1-2, with TRBD1 matching 7 bases. Per germline, CDR1 SGHVS and CDR2 FNYEAQ. The CDR3 totals 14 residues. Unmatched junction bases numbered 5, after V lost 1 base and J lost 6 bases. Here the CDR3 DNA reads TGTGCCAGCAGCTTAGGAGACAGGGAAGATGGCTACACCTTC. Translation gives CASSLGDREDGYTF.

This sequence joins TRBV15 and TRBJ1-4; the D is unclear. V was clipped by 4 bases and J by 5 bases, with 14 bases between them. The CDR3 spans 15 residues. Germline V gene sequence: CDR1 LNHNV, CDR2 YYDKDF (reference sequence). The CDR3 DNA sequence: TGTGCCACCAGCAATTACTTAGCTGAGAATGAAAAACTGTTTTTT. This sequence encodes CATSNYLAENEKLFF.

This clone has more than one count but fewer than ten. The chain couples TRBV18 to TRBJ2-5, with D hard to call. Trimming left V 2 bases short and J 4 bases short, with 8 bases between. There are 13 residues in the CDR3. Germline assignment: CDR1 KGHSH and CDR2 LQKENI. The CDR3 DNA reads TGTGCCAGCTCACCAACAGTTGCAGAGACCCAGTACTTC. This translates into CASSPTVAETQYF.

V gene TRBV5-8 combines with J gene TRBJ2-7, with TRBD1 as a possible D gene (5 bases). The CDR3 runs to 15 residues. Germline assignment: CDR1 SGHTS and CDR2 YDEGEE. V lost 0 bases, J lost 3 bases, and 13 bases lay in between. CDR3 bases: TGTGCCAGCAGCTTGGCGGTGACAGCTTACTACGAGCAGTACTTC. Its translation is CASSLAVTAYYEQYF.

The V and J genes are TRBV27 and TRBJ2-7; 10 bases agree with TRBD2. Unmatched junction bases numbered 7, after V lost 0 bases and J lost 5 bases. Germline assignment: CDR1 MNHEY and CDR2 SMNVEV (reference sequence). The CDR3 runs 16 residues. The CDR3 region has the DNA TGTGCCAGCAGTTTATCGGCTAGCGGGAGTGGCGACGAGCAGTACTTC. Its protein product is CASSLSASGSGDEQYF.

The chain is built from TRBV30 and TRBJ1-2, with D perhaps matching TRBD1 (5 bases). Between the trimmed V and J ends, which lost 4 bases and 8 bases, there was a span of 11 bases. Germline V lookup: CDR1 GTSNPN, CDR2 SVGIG (reference sequence). The CDR3 spans 11 residues. The CDR3 DNA reads TGTGCCTGGACCAGGGCGTTCGGCTACACCTTC. Translation gives CAWTRAFGYTF.

The V call is TRBV6-4, the J call TRBJ2-3; D gene ambiguous. CDR1 is MRHNA and CDR2 is SNTAGT in the germline V gene. V was shortened by 9 bases and J by 6 bases, with 4 bases between the two germline ends. CDR3 length equals 9 residues. CDR3 DNA sequence: TGTGCCAGGGGGGATACGCAGTATTTT. The encoded protein is CARGDTQYF.

The chain couples TRBV4-2 to TRBJ2-7; 10 positions match TRBD2. J was trimmed by 2 bases and V by 3 bases; bases with no gene match: 1. Per germline, CDR1 LGHNA and CDR2 YNFKEQ. The CDR3 is 14 residues long. Here the CDR3 DNA reads TGTGCCAGCAGCCATACTAGCGGGACCTACGAGCAGTACTTC. Residues: CASSHTSGTYEQYF.

The V call is TRBV6-5, the J call TRBJ2-1; 9 bases fit TRBD2. With 7 bases clipped from V and 1 base from J, the junction kept 5 bases outside the gene matches. This CDR3 has 15 residues. Germline V gene sequence: CDR1 MNHEY, CDR2 SVGAGI. DNA of the CDR3: TGTGCCAGCACTGCGACTAGCGGTTCCTACAATGAGCAGTTCTTC. Encoded protein: CASTATSGSYNEQFF.

This chain joins TRBV27 and TRBJ2-7; 8 bases agree with TRBD1. The CDR3 is 13 residues long. Germline V CDR1 and CDR2: MNHEY, SMNVEV (reference sequence). The V segment lost 9 bases and the J segment 2 bases; nucleotides outside the gene matches: 6. The CDR3 spells CASQGAIPYEQYF. The CDR3, as DNA: TGTGCCAGTCAGGGGGCAATACCCTACGAGCAGTACTTC.

This chain joins TRBV19 and TRBJ2-3; D gene unclear. The CDR3 loop spans 15 amino acids. V was clipped by 6 bases and J by 1 base, with 14 bases between them. Germline V CDR1 and CDR2: LNHDA, SQIVND (reference sequence). The CDR3 DNA follows: TGTGCCAGTAGCAAAAGAGCCATTGGCACAGATACGCAGTATTTT. This codes for CASSKRAIGTDTQYF.

The chain is built from TRBV6-5 and TRBJ1-2, with D tentatively TRBD1 (5 bases). Trimming stripped 5 bases from V and 7 bases from J, with 14 bases between. Germline lookup yields CDR1 MNHEY and CDR2 SVGAGI. This CDR3 region has 13 residues. CDR3 bases: TGTGCCAGCAGTCCCCGGGAAGGGGCTGGCTACACCTTC. This translates into CASSPREGAGYTF.

This chain joins TRBV28 and TRBJ1-4; D gene unclear. The CDR3 sequence is 15 residues long. Trimming removed 5 bases at V and 5 bases at J, with 15 bases between. Germline V CDR1 and CDR2: MDHEN, SYDVKM. The CDR3 is CASSPPGPQNEKLFF. Written as DNA, the CDR3 is TGTGCCAGCAGTCCCCCGGGTCCCCAGAATGAAAAACTGTTTTTT.